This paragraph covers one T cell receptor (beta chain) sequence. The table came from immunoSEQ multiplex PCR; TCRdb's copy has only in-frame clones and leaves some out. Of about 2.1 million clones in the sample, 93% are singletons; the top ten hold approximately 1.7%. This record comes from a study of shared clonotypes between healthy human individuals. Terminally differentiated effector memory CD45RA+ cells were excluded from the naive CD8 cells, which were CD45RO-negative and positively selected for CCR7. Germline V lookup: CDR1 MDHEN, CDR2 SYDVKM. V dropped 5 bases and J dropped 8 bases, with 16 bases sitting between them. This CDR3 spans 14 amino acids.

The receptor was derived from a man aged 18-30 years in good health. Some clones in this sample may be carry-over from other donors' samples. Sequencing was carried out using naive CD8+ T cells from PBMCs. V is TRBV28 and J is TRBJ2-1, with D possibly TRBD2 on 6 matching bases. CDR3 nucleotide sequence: TGTGCCAGCAGTCGCGGACTACGATCCTATGAGCAGTTCTTC. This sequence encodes CASSRGLRSYEQFF. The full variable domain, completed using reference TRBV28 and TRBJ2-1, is DVKVTQSSRYLVKRTGEKVFLECVQDMDHENMFWYRQDPGLGLRLIYFSYDVKMKEKGDIPEGYSVSREKKERFSLILESASTNQTSMYLCASSRGLRSYEQFFGPGTRLTVL.